A selection of T cell receptor beta chains follows, all from one sample in a study of T-cell reconstitution after alpha-beta-depleted transplantation in children. TCRdb used MiXCR to reprocess the PCR reads, holding one entry per CDR3 protein. Among over 450,000 distinct CDR3 sequences listed, about 10% were seen once. Sequenced material: PBMCs, taken before TCRalphabeta/CD19-depleted stem cell transplant. The receptor source for this set is a child aged 2-9 years with inherited bone marrow failure, due to receive a stem cell transplant. CDR3s include the opening cysteine and the closing phenylalanine or tryptophan. D genes are given only for firm matches. Size tells how often a clone was seen (once, few, many) or the class of an expanded clone, and some rows leave it out.

clone size | J gene | D gene | V gene | CDR3 protein | CDR3 DNA
NA | TRBJ2-1 | TRBD2 | TRBV4-2 | CASSQDGTLAGTLGEQFF | TGTGCCAGCAGCCAAGATGGAACGCTAGCGGGGACCCTCGGTGAGCAGTTCTTC
NA | TRBJ1-1 | TRBD1 | TRBV20-1 | CSASGTTGDPTEAFF | TGCAGTGCTAGTGGTACTACAGGGGACCCCACTGAAGCTTTCTTT
many | TRBJ1-2 | TRBD1 | TRBV30 | CACLWDSYGYTF | TGTGCCTGCCTATGGGACAGTTATGGCTACACCTTC
few | TRBJ2-7 | NA | TRBV12-3/TRBV12-4 | CASSLPYGLYEQYF | TGTGCCAGCAGCCTTCCGTATGGGCTCTACGAGCAGTACTTC
many | TRBJ1-2 | NA | TRBV20-1 | CSASTTQPLYGYTF | TGCAGTGCTTCAACGACACAGCCCCTCTATGGCTACACCTTC
many | TRBJ2-1 | NA | TRBV7-2 | CASSLARLRNEQFF | TGTGCCAGCAGCTTAGCCCGACTGCGCAATGAGCAGTTCTTC
many | TRBJ2-1 | TRBD1 | TRBV19 | CASGQGSSYNEQFF | TGTGCCAGCGGACAGGGTAGCTCCTACAATGAGCAGTTCTTC
few | TRBJ1-5 | TRBD1 | TRBV20-1 | CSASRRDRAQPQHF | TGCAGTGCCTCCCGCCGGGACAGGGCTCAGCCCCAGCATTTT
many | TRBJ2-7 | NA | TRBV7-9 | CASSLATGYEQYF | TGTGCCAGCAGCTTAGCCACAGGCTACGAGCAGTACTTC
many | TRBJ2-2 | NA | TRBV6-2/TRBV6-3 | CASSYPSGTFIGELFF | TGTGCCAGCAGTTACCCCTCCGGGACATTTATCGGGGAGCTGTTTTTT
NA | TRBJ2-1 | TRBD2 | TRBV4-3 | CASSQTSGLYNEQFF | TGCGCCAGCAGCCAAACTAGCGGGCTTTACAATGAGCAGTTCTTC
many | TRBJ1-1 | NA | TRBV12-3/TRBV12-4 | CASNQGAATEAFF | TGTGCCAGCAATCAAGGGGCGGCCACTGAAGCTTTCTTT
many | TRBJ1-1 | NA | TRBV7-9 | CASIRGTNTEAFF | TGTGCCAGCATCCGCGGCACGAACACTGAAGCTTTCTTT
NA | TRBJ2-2 | NA | TRBV20-1 | CSASDLTTGELFF | TGCAGTGCTTCGGACCTAACCACCGGGGAGCTGTTTTTT
many | TRBJ2-7 | NA | TRBV12-3/TRBV12-4 | CASSSGPSYEQYF | TGTGCCAGCAGTTCAGGGCCGTCTTACGAGCAGTACTTC
many | TRBJ2-1 | TRBD1 | TRBV12-3/TRBV12-4 | CASKVFGTGLDEQFF | TGTGCCAGCAAGGTTTTCGGGACAGGTCTCGATGAGCAGTTCTTC
few | TRBJ2-1 | TRBD2 | TRBV7-9 | CASSTRLAPKGNEQFF | TGTGCCAGCAGCACCCGACTAGCGCCTAAGGGCAATGAGCAGTTCTTC
few | TRBJ2-1 | NA | TRBV29-1 | CSVVVRESYNEQFF | TGCAGCGTTGTGGTGAGAGAGTCCTACAATGAGCAGTTCTTC
many | TRBJ2-5 | NA | TRBV27 | CASKANLEVGETQYF | TGTGCCAGCAAGGCCAACTTGGAAGTGGGGGAGACCCAGTACTTC
many | TRBJ2-7 | NA | TRBV27 | CAIRRVAQKPQYF | TGTGCCATCCGCAGGGTTGCCCAAAAGCCGCAGTACTTC
many | TRBJ1-1 | TRBD1 | TRBV27 | CASSWDSMNTEAFF | TGTGCCAGCAGCTGGGACAGTATGAACACTGAAGCTTTCTTT
many | TRBJ2-5 | TRBD1 | TRBV27 | CASRQGTGGLKTQYF | TGTGCCAGCAGACAAGGGACAGGGGGCCTTAAGACCCAGTACTTC
many | TRBJ2-2 | TRBD1 | TRBV6-4 | CASSPQGATGELFF | TGTGCCAGCAGTCCCCAGGGGGCCACCGGGGAGCTGTTTTTT
many | TRBJ2-5 | TRBD2 | TRBV7-8 | CASSLYPRAGWETQYF | TGTGCCAGCAGCTTATATCCTAGAGCGGGGTGGGAGACCCAGTACTTC
many | TRBJ2-7 | NA | TRBV6-2/TRBV6-3 | CASSYRRGEQYF | TGTGCCAGCAGTTACCGACGAGGCGAGCAGTACTTC
many | TRBJ1-1 | TRBD1 | TRBV7-8 | CASSAPRGGTADTEAFF | TGTGCCAGCAGCGCGCCCAGAGGGGGGACAGCGGACACTGAAGCTTTCTTT
many | TRBJ2-1 | NA | TRBV9 | CASARNGYAGTDEQFF | TGTGCCAGCGCTCGCAATGGTTATGCGGGAACCGATGAGCAGTTCTTC
many | TRBJ2-1 | NA | TRBV20-1 | CSAKRGDSYNEQFF | TGCAGTGCCAAAAGGGGGGACTCCTACAATGAGCAGTTCTTC
few | TRBJ2-7 | TRBD2 | TRBV27 | CASSLTPPSGGSYEQYF | TGTGCCAGCAGTTTAACCCCCCCTAGCGGTGGATCCTACGAGCAGTACTTC
many | TRBJ2-3 | NA | TRBV3-1 | CASSQDLGFGYTDTQYF | TGTGCCAGCAGCCAAGATTTAGGCTTCGGGTACACAGATACGCAGTATTTT
many | TRBJ1-2 | NA | TRBV12-5 | CARRRGYGYTF | TGTGCTAGACGCAGGGGCTATGGCTACACCTTC
many | TRBJ2-7 | TRBD1 | TRBV6-5 | CASSRDRDGDEQYF | TGTGCCAGCAGTCGGGACAGGGATGGGGACGAGCAGTACTTC
NA | TRBJ1-3 | NA | TRBV7-2 | CASSAPGRRNTIYF | TGTGCCAGCAGCGCCCCGGGACGCCGAAACACCATATATTTT
NA | TRBJ1-2 | TRBD1 | TRBV27 | CASSGDRGNYGYTF | TGTGCCAGCAGCGGGGACAGGGGAAACTATGGCTACACCTTC
few | TRBJ2-7 | NA | TRBV23-1 | CASRHRDGWYEQYF | TGCGCCAGCAGGCACCGGGACGGTTGGTACGAGCAGTACTTC
many | TRBJ2-1 | TRBD2 | TRBV29-1 | CSVDGNLSGRRDNEQFF | TGCAGCGTTGATGGGAATCTAAGCGGGAGACGAGACAATGAGCAGTTCTTC
many | TRBJ2-7 | NA | TRBV20-1 | CSASVMGRPAYEQYF | TGCAGTGCTAGTGTTATGGGACGTCCAGCCTACGAGCAGTACTTC
many | TRBJ2-7 | NA | TRBV9 | CASSVSDTYEQYF | TGTGCCAGCAGCGTTTCAGATACCTACGAGCAGTACTTC
many | TRBJ2-7 | NA | TRBV7-7 | CASTWGSHYYEQYF | TGTGCTAGCACGTGGGGCAGCCACTACTACGAGCAGTACTTC
NA | TRBJ2-1 | NA | TRBV4-2 | CASSRLGGGRNNYNEQFF | TGTGCCAGCAGCCGCCTTGGGGGTGGTCGGAACAACTACAATGAGCAGTTCTTC
many | TRBJ2-2 | NA | TRBV20-1 | CSAQRGGIDTGELFF | TGCAGTGCTCAAAGGGGCGGGATCGACACCGGGGAGCTGTTTTTT
many | TRBJ2-1 | NA | TRBV25-1 | CASSGHSSRYNEQFF | TGTGCCAGCAGTGGCCATTCGTCCAGGTACAATGAGCAGTTCTTC
many | TRBJ1-1 | TRBD1 | TRBV11-2 | CASSLGGYRGRDTEAFF | TGTGCCAGCAGCTTAGGGGGGTACAGGGGGCGGGACACTGAAGCTTTCTTT
few | TRBJ2-7 | NA | TRBV5-6 | CASSADDLVFSYEQYF | TGTGCCAGCAGCGCGGATGACCTAGTATTCTCCTACGAGCAGTACTTC
many | TRBJ1-1 | NA | TRBV5-1 | CASSPQGWGAMAFF | TGCGCCAGCAGCCCCCAGGGATGGGGGGCGATGGCTTTCTTT
NA | TRBJ1-5 | NA | TRBV19 | CASSIDSAGYSNQPQHF | TGTGCCAGTAGTATAGATTCGGCAGGGTATAGCAATCAGCCCCAGCATTTT
many | TRBJ2-2 | NA | TRBV12-3/TRBV12-4 | CASSLYRAPEGELFF | TGTGCCAGCAGTCTATACCGGGCCCCCGAAGGGGAGCTGTTTTTT
many | TRBJ2-3 | TRBD2 | TRBV12-3/TRBV12-4 | CASSSLAGEADTQYF | TGTGCCAGCAGTTCCTTAGCGGGAGAGGCAGATACGCAGTATTTT
NA | TRBJ2-5 | TRBD2 | TRBV11-2 | CASLVGLAGGPGETQYF | TGTGCCAGCTTGGTGGGACTAGCGGGAGGGCCCGGTGAGACCCAGTACTTC
many | TRBJ1-2 | NA | TRBV12-3/TRBV12-4 | CASSPGTDNGYTF | TGTGCCAGCAGTCCCGGGACGGATAATGGCTACACCTTC
many | TRBJ2-7 | NA | TRBV27 | CASSLGDPYEQYF | TGTGCCAGCAGTTTAGGGGACCCCTACGAGCAGTACTTC
many | TRBJ2-3 | NA | TRBV12-3/TRBV12-4 | CASSLGSGSPDTQYF | TGTGCCAGCAGTTTGGGTAGCGGATCCCCGGATACGCAGTATTTT
many | TRBJ2-7 | TRBD2 | TRBV28 | CASSPGTSGRDKHF | TGTGCCAGCAGCCCCGGGACTAGCGGGAGGGATAAGCACTTC
NA | TRBJ1-1 | NA | TRBV6-5 | CASSVLPRPHTEAFF | TGTGCCAGCAGTGTACTCCCGAGGCCTCACACTGAAGCTTTCTTT
few | TRBJ1-5 | NA | TRBV20-1 | CSARRRAHNQPQHF | TGCAGTGCTAGACGGAGGGCGCACAATCAGCCCCAGCATTTT
many | TRBJ1-2 | NA | TRBV24-1 | CATSASGVNYGYTF | TGTGCCACCAGTGCCTCGGGGGTCAACTATGGCTACACCTTC
NA | TRBJ1-2 | TRBD1 | TRBV5-1 | CASSLGQGINYGYTF | TGCGCCAGCAGCTTGGGACAGGGAATTAACTATGGCTACACCTTC
many | TRBJ1-1 | NA | TRBV5-1 | CASSLEGQGNTEAFF | TGCGCCAGCAGCTTGGAAGGGCAGGGGAACACTGAAGCTTTCTTT